These 5 T cell receptor beta chains were all obtained from the same sample, sequenced in a study of T cell changes during pregnancy in multiple sclerosis. Sequenced by immunoSEQ multiplex PCR; TCRdb stores in-frame clones only, minus some. Here the sample spans approximately 71,000 clones, over 85% being singletons. Sequenced material: peripheral blood, taken in the third trimester of pregnancy. These receptor sequences come from a female donor with multiple sclerosis, enrolled in a pregnancy study.

J is TRBJ2-7 and V is TRBV18, with D hard to call. This CDR3 is 14 amino acids long. In germline, CDR1 is KGHSH, CDR2 LQKENI. The V end lost 3 bases, the J end lost 0 bases, and 9 bases lay between the germline ends. The CDR3 sequence is CASSPQPGSYEQYF. Here the CDR3 DNA reads TGTGCCAGCTCACCCCAACCAGGCTCCTACGAGCAGTACTTC.

The J gene is TRBJ2-3, the V gene TRBV18; tentatively, D is TRBD1 (5 bases). The CDR3 is 15 amino acids. Trimming cost V 3 bases and J 0 bases, with 10 bases left between them. Germline values: CDR1 KGHSH, CDR2 LQKENI. CDR3 nucleotides: TGTGCCAGCTCACCCTTGACAGCCAGCACAGATACGCAGTATTTT. This codes for CASSPLTASTDTQYF.

This clone occurred once. The chain links TRBV7-3 to TRBJ2-1, with 9 bases that match TRBD1. The junction had 3 bases not matched to a gene; V was cut back by 4 bases and J by 5 bases. Germline V gene sequence: CDR1 SGHTA, CDR2 FQGTGA. The CDR3 is 14 amino acids. The CDR3 nucleotides read TGTGCCAGCAGCTCGTGGACAGGGGACAATGAGCAGTTCTTC. Translation: CASSSWTGDNEQFF. The complete variable domain, with remaining parts taken from reference TRBV7-3 and TRBJ2-1, reads GAGVSQTPSNKVTEKGKYVELRCDPISGHTALYWYRQSLGQGPEFLIYFQGTGAADDSGLPNDRFFAVRPEGSVSTLKIQRTERGDSAVYLCASSSWTGDNEQFFGPGTRLTVL.

The chain is built from TRBV2 and TRBJ2-1, with D perhaps TRBD2 (5 bases). Germline-derived CDR1 and CDR2 are SNHLY and FYNNEI. There are 15 residues in the CDR3. Between the trimmed V and J ends, which lost 7 bases and 6 bases, there was a span of 19 bases. The CDR3 nucleotides read TGTGCCAGCAATCGATACGAGACTACCCGCAATGAGCAGTTCTTC. Protein sequence: CASNRYETTRNEQFF. The complete variable domain, with remaining parts taken from reference TRBV2 and TRBJ2-1, reads EPEVTQTPSHQVTQMGQEVILRCVPISNHLYFYWYRQILGQKVEFLVSFYNNEISEKSEIFDDQFSVERPDGSNFTLKIRSTKLEDSAMYFCASNRYETTRNEQFFGPGTRLTVL.

This clone turned up a few times. The chain has TRBV5-8 and TRBJ1-2; D unclear. CDR1 is SGHTS and CDR2 is YDEGEE in the germline V gene. V was trimmed by 0 bases and J by 2 bases, leaving 8 bases between them. The CDR3 totals 14 residues. CDR3 region: CASSLGATNYGYTF. CDR3 coding DNA: TGTGCCAGCAGCTTGGGCGCAACGAACTATGGCTACACCTTC.